Listed below are T cell receptor beta chains from one sample, sequenced in a study of blood T cells in healthy people across ages. One entry per CDR3 protein, called by TCRdb with MiXCR from the 5' RACE reads. The sample consists of approximately 760,000 distinct CDR3 sequences, roughly 25% of them appearing once. The sample was also reused in another study, on T cells of mothers and their children.

The material sequenced was blood. The source is a boy younger than 18 in good health. CDR3s include the opening cysteine and the closing phenylalanine or tryptophan. D genes are given only for firm matches. Size values are once, few and many counts, or a class for expanded clones, and some rows have none.

V	size	D	J	CDR3
TRBV3-1	few	.	TRBJ2-7	CAISQDRAISYEQYF
TRBV3-1	.	.	TRBJ2-1	CASSSREPSYNEQFF
TRBV12-3/TRBV12-4	.	TRBD2	.	CASSPRRGLAGGPVGYNEQFF
TRBV7-2	few	.	TRBJ1-6	CASSLEIGEPLHF
TRBV12-3/TRBV12-4	.	.	TRBJ2-2	CASRPAATGELFF
TRBV5-4	few	.	TRBJ2-7	CASSPDGGNTYEQYF
TRBV19	.	TRBD2	TRBJ2-1	CASSIDDRGGYNEQFF
TRBV29-1	.	TRBD2	TRBJ2-4	CSVIAGGAKNIQYF
TRBV20-1	few	.	TRBJ2-5	CSARDPGLGEQYF
TRBV11-3	.	TRBD2	TRBJ2-5	CASSLGGSGGQETQYF
TRBV5-1	many	.	TRBJ2-5	CASSFAQETQYF
TRBV2	.	TRBD1	TRBJ2-5	CASSEVTGVSETQYF
TRBV6-5	few	TRBD1	TRBJ2-7	CASSSLQGNEQYF
TRBV2	.	.	TRBJ2-1	CASSPYSPICFF
TRBV19	many	.	TRBJ2-1	CASSGDSYNEQFF
TRBV19	.	TRBD1	TRBJ2-4	CASSIEQQGRKIAKNIQYF
TRBV18	few	.	TRBJ2-2	CASSRPDGTGELFF
TRBV7-6	many	.	TRBJ2-7	CASSLGETYEQYF
TRBV7-3	.	TRBD1	TRBJ2-1	CASSLSGTGYISSYNEQFF
TRBV29-1	.	.	.	CSVVGQSYEQYF
TRBV7-9	few	TRBD2	TRBJ2-3	CASSFGRVTDTQYF
TRBV29-1	.	TRBD2	TRBJ2-3	CSVSPTSGGPDAQYF
TRBV3-1	few	.	TRBJ1-1	CASSQVSAEAFF
TRBV29-1	few	.	TRBJ2-5	CSVEGQRETQYF
TRBV7-9	.	.	TRBJ2-5	CASSTPTTQETQYF
TRBV6-2/TRBV6-3	.	.	TRBJ2-1	CASRPTSNEQFF
TRBV6-2/TRBV6-3	.	.	TRBJ2-6	CASTLRAGANVLTF
TRBV5-1	many	.	TRBJ2-4	CASTAGRDAKNIQYF
TRBV5-5	.	.	TRBJ2-7	CASSLAKGWAEQYF
TRBV20-1	.	.	TRBJ1-4	CSARDREGIATNEKLFF
TRBV6-6	.	.	.	CASSLLPGGRETQYF
TRBV11-2	.	.	TRBJ1-1	CASSQVYRADAEAFF
TRBV28	.	.	TRBJ2-2	CASSSDSYTGELFF
TRBV9	.	TRBD1	TRBJ2-2	CASSVEGTDLTGELFF
TRBV3-1	few	.	TRBJ2-7	CASSQEVGSAEQYF
TRBV25-1	few	.	TRBJ2-5	CASSEYRRETQYF
TRBV29-1	.	.	.	CSVALFQGAHNEQFF
TRBV20-1	few	.	TRBJ2-1	CSARVRGGVSYNEQFF
TRBV2	.	TRBD1	TRBJ2-7	CASSQTGTGRGEQYF
TRBV11-2	few	.	TRBJ2-3	CASSLLRDLRLWGSTDTQYF
TRBV7-9	.	.	TRBJ2-2	CADYRDTGELFF
TRBV12-3/TRBV12-4	.	.	TRBJ1-2	CASTQTGFGYTF
TRBV7-6	.	.	TRBJ1-1	CASSLAGSGEAFF
TRBV7-8	.	.	TRBJ2-3	CASSSPGIATDTQYF
TRBV2	few	.	TRBJ2-6	CASRMDSSGANVLTF
TRBV4-3	.	TRBD2	TRBJ2-2	CASSQVRTLWRGDDTGELFF
TRBV28	few	TRBD2	TRBJ2-7	CASSLTSGSAAYEQYF
TRBV20-1	few	.	TRBJ2-4	CSVQTSRGKNIQYF